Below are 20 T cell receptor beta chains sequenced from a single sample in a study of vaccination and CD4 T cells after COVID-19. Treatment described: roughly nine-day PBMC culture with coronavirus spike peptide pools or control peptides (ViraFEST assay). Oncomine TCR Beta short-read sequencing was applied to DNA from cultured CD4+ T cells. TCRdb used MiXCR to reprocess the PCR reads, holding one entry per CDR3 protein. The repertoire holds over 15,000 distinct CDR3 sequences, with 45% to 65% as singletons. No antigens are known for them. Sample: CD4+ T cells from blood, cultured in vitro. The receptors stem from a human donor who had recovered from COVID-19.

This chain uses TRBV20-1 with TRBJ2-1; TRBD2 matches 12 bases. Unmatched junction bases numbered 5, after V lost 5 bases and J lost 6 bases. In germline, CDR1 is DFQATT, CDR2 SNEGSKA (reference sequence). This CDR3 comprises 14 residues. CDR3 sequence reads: CSALTSGGTNEQFF. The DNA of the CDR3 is TGCAGTGCTTTGACTAGCGGGGGAACCAATGAGCAGTTCTTC.

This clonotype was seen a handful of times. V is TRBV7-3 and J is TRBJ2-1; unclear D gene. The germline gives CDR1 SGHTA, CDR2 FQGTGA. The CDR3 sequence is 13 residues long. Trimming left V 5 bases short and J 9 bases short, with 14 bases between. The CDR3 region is CASSQNPAAEQFF. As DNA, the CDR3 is TGTGCCAGCAGCCAAAACCCAGCAGCTGAGCAGTTCTTC.

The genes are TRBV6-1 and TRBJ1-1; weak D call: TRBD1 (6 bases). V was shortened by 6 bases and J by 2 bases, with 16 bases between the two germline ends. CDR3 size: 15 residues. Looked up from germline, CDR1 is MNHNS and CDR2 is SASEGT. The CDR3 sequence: CASRTLHRANTEAFF. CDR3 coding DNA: TGTGCCAGCAGAACCCTTCACAGGGCCAACACTGAAGCTTTCTTT.

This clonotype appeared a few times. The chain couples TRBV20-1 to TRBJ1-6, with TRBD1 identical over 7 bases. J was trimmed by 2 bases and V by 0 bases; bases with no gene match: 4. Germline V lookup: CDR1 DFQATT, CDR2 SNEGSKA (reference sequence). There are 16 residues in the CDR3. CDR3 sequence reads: CSARDLRGPYNSPLHF. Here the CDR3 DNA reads TGCAGTGCTAGAGATCTAAGGGGGCCCTATAATTCACCCCTCCACTTT.

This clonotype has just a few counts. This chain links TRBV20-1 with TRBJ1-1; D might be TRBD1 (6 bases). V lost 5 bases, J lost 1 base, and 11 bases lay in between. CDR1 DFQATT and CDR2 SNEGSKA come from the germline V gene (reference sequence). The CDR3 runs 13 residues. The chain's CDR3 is CSAQQGGNTEAFF. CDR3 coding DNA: TGCAGTGCTCAACAGGGCGGGAACACTGAAGCTTTCTTT.

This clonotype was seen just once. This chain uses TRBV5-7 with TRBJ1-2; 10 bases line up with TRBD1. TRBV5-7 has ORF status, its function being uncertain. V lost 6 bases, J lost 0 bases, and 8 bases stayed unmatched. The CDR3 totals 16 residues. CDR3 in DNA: TGTGCCAGCAAACCGGGACAGGGGAAAGCTAACTATGGCTACACCTTC. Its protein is CASKPGQGKANYGYTF.

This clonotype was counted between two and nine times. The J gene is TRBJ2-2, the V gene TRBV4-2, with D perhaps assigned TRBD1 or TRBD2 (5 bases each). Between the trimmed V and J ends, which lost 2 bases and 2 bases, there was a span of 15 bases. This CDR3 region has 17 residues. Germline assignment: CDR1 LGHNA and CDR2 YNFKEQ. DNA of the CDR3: TGTGCCAGCAGCCAAAAGAGGGGCGGCCTAAACACCGGGGAGCTGTTTTTT. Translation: CASSQKRGGLNTGELFF.

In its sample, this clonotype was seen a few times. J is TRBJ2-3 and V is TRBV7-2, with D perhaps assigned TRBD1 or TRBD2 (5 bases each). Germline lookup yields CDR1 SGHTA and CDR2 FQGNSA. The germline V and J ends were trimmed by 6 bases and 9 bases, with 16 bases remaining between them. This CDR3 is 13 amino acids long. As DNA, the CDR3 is TGTGCCAGCAGACGGGGCAGATTAGGGACGCAGTATTTT. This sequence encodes CASRRGRLGTQYF.

The CDR3 nucleotides are TGCAGTGCCTACACCAACACCGGGGAGCTGTTTTTT. Translated, it gives CSAYTNTGELFF. The V and J genes are TRBV20-1 and TRBJ2-2; no definite D call. Germline V gene sequence: CDR1 DFQATT, CDR2 SNEGSKA (reference sequence). The CDR3 has 12 residues. The germline V and J ends were trimmed by 6 bases and 2 bases, with 7 bases remaining between them.

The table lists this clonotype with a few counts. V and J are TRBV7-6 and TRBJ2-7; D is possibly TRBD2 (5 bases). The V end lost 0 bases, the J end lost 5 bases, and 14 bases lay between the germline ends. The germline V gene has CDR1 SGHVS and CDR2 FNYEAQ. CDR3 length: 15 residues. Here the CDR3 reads CASSLALEELNEQYF. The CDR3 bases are TGTGCCAGCAGCTTAGCGCTGGAGGAATTGAACGAGCAGTACTTC.

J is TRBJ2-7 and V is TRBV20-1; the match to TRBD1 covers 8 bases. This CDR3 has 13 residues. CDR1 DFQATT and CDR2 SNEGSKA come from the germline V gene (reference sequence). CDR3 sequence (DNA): TGCAGCCTTAACCAGGGGGCTATAGACGAGCAGTACTTC. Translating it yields CSLNQGAIDEQYF.

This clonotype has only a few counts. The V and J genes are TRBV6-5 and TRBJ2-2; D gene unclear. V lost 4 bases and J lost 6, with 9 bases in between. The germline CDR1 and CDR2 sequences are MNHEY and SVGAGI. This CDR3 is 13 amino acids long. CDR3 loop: CASSFQVAGELFF. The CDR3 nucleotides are TGTGCCAGCAGTTTCCAAGTCGCCGGGGAGCTGTTTTTT.

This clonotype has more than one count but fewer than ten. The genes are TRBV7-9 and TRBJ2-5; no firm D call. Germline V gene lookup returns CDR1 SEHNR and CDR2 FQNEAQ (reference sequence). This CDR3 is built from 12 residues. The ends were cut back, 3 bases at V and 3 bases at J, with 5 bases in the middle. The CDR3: CASSFLEETQYF. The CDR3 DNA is TGTGCCAGCAGCTTCTTAGAAGAGACCCAGTACTTC.

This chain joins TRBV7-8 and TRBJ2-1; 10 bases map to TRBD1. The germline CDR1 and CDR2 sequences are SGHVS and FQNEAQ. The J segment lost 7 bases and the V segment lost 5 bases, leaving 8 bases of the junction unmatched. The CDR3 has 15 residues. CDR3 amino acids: CASSLGQGVWNEQFF. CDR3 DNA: TGTGCCAGCAGCCTAGGACAGGGGGTTTGGAATGAGCAGTTCTTC.

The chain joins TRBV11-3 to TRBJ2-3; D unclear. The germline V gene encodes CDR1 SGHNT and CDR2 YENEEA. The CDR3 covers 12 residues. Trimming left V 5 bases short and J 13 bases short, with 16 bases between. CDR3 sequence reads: CASSRLEVVKYF. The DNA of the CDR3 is TGTGCCAGCAGCCGTCTCGAGGTCGTGAAGTATTTT.

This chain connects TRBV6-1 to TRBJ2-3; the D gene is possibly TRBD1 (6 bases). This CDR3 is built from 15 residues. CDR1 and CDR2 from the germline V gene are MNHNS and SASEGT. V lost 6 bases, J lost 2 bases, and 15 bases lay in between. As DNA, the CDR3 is TGTGCCAGCAGATTCGGGACATACTACACAGATACGCAGTATTTT. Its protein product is CASRFGTYYTDTQYF.

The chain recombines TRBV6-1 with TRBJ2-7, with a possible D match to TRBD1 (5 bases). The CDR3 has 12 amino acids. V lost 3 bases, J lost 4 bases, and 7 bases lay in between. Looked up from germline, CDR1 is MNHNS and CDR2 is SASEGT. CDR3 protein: CASSDQGYEQYF. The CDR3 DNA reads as TGTGCCAGCAGTGATCAGGGTTACGAGCAGTACTTC.

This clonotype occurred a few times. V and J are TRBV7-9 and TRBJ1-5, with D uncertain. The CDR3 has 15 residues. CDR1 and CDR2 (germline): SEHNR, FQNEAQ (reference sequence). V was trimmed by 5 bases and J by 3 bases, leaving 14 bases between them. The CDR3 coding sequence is TGTGCCAGCAGCGAGGGCGCCACTTACAATCAGCCCCAGCATTTT. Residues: CASSEGATYNQPQHF.

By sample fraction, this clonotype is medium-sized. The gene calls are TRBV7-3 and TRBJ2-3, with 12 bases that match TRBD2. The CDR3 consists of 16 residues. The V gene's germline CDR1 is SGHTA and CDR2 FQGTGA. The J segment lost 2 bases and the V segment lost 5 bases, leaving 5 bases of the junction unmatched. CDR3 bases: TGTGCCAGCAGCCTCGGACTAGCGGGATACACAGATACGCAGTATTTT. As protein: CASSLGLAGYTDTQYF.

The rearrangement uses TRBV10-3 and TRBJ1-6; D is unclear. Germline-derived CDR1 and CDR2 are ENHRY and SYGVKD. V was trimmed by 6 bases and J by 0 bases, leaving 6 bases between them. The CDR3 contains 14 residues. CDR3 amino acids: CAIRSSSYNSPLHF. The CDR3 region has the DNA TGTGCCATCAGGTCAAGCTCCTATAATTCACCCCTCCACTTT.